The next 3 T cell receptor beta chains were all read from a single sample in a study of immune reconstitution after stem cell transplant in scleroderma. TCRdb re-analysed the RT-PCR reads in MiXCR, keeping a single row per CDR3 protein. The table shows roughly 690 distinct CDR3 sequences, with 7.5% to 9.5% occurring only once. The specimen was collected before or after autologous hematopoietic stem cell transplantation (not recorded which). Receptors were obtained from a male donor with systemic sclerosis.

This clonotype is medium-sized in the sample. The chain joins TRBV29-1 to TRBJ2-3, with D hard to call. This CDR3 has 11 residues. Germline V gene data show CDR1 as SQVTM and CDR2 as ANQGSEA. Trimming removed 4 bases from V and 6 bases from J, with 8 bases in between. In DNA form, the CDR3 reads TGCAGCGTTGTAATTGGGGATACGCAGTATTTT. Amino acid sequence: CSVVIGDTQYF.

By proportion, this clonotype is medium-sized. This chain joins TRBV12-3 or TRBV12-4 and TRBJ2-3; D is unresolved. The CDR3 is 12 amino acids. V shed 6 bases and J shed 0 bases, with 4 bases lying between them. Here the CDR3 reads CASSYSTDTQYF. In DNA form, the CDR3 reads TGTGCCAGCAGCTATAGCACAGATACGCAGTATTTT.

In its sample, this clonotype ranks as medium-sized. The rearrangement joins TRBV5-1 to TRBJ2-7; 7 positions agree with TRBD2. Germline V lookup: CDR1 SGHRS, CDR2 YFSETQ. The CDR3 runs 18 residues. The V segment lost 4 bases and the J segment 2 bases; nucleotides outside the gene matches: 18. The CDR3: CASSGWGALAGGTYEQYF. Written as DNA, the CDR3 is TGCGCCAGCAGCGGGTGGGGAGCTTTAGCGGGTGGAACCTACGAGCAGTACTTC.